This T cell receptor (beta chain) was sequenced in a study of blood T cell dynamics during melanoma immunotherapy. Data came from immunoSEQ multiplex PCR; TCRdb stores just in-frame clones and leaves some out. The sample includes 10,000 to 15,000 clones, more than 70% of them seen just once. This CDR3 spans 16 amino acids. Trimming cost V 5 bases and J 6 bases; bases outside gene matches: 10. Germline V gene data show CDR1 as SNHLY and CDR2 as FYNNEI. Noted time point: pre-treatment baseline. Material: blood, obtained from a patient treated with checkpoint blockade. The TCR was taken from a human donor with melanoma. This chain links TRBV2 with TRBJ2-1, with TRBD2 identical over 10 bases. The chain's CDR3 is CASSPRAAGGRNEQFF. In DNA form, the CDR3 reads TGTGCCAGCAGTCCCCGTGCAGCGGGGGGGCGCAATGAGCAGTTCTTC.